This TCR beta chain stems from a study of beta chain features in type 1 diabetes. TCRB transcripts that were expressed got sequenced, as all of the isolated RNA had been reverse transcribed. Measured with immunoSEQ multiplex PCR; TCRdb has only the in-frame clones, and not every one. The data show under 250,000 clones, with approximately 14% seen just once and about 0.03% held by the top ten. Germline-derived CDR1 and CDR2 are SGHAT and FQNNGV. Trimming stripped 2 bases from V and 9 bases from J, with 19 bases between. The CDR3 runs 15 residues. This clone was found a few times. Stem cell-like memory, regulatory, central memory and naive CD4+ cells were sorted via CD45RO/CCR7/CD25/CD127/CD95/CD27.

Sequencing used naive CD4+ T cells from blood. V is TRBV11-2 and J is TRBJ1-1, with unresolved D. This TCR was sampled from a woman aged 35 to 49 in good health. CDR3 sequence reads: CASSLNLAIAQQAFF. The DNA for the CDR3 is TGTGCCAGCAGCTTAAACTTGGCGATAGCCCAACAAGCTTTCTTT.